This T cell receptor beta chain was sequenced in a study of T cell responses to AZD1222 COVID-19 vaccine. Study findings and constraints: The study found Spike-specific TCR breadth and depth rose after two AZD1222 doses. At 160-218 and 743-854, vaccine-associated CD4 TCRs were dominant, and they spanned spike. In a largely white British group with more females than males, clonal diversity was possibly underestimated.

Second doses at about 4 or about 12 weeks were pooled. V shed 0 bases and J shed 7 bases, with 11 bases lying between them. CDR3 size: 15 residues. Germline V gene data show CDR1 as SGHNT and CDR2 as YYREEE (reference sequence). Notes on this clone: Its antigen remains unknown.

TCRdb keeps only in-frame clones here, not all; method: immunoSEQ multiplex PCR. The sample includes around 150,000 clones, roughly 90% of them seen just once. The source is an adult who received the AZD1222 COVID-19 vaccine. The source was peripheral blood, collected 28 days after the second AZD1222 dose. The chain uses TRBV5-4 and TRBJ1-6, with D uncertain. The CDR3 DNA is TGTGCCAGCAGCTTGGGGTGGAGTGGGAATTCACCCCTCCACTTT. It translates to CASSLGWSGNSPLHF.